This TCR beta chain emerged from a study of Graves' ophthalmopathy and Graves' hyperthyroidism. Transcripts of RNA were the source for amplifying TCR beta CDR3 regions. First-round RT-PCR used HTBI primers; second-round multiplex PCR followed. TCRdb used MiXCR to reprocess the multiplex PCR reads, holding one entry per CDR3 protein. This table holds 500,000 to 800,000 distinct CDR3 sequences, about two fifths found once. Notes on this clonotype: Given a much more abundant clone one base away, this may be a read error.

The sequenced material came from peripheral blood. This sequence originates from an adult man with Graves' ophthalmopathy.

DNA for the CDR3: TGTGCCAGCAGCTTATGGGCTGGGGGGTCCAGTCAGCCCCAGCATTTT. It translates to CASSLWAGGSSQPQHF. This chain links TRBV7-2 with TRBJ1-5, with D possibly being TRBD1 (5 bases). The CDR3 covers 16 residues. The V gene lost 2 bases and the J gene lost 6 bases, with 17 bases spanning the gap. CDR1 SGHTA and CDR2 FQGNSA come from the germline V gene. The full variable domain, in which reference TRBV7-2 and TRBJ1-5 provide the parts outside the CDR3, is GAGVSQSPSNKVTEKGKDVELRCDPISGHTALYWYRQSLGQGLEFLIYFQGNSAPDKSGLPSDRFSAERTGGSVSTLTIQRTQQEDSAVYLCASSLWAGGSSQPQHFGDGTRLSIL.